This T cell receptor (beta chain) was sequenced for a study of blood T cell repertoires in COVID-19. Study information: COVID-19 samples from acute and convalescent phases originated in the United States, Italy and Spain. PBMCs, B-cell-depleted T cells, or T cells were the source of the cDNA or gDNA that made up the material.

Unmatched junction bases numbered 8, after V lost 9 bases and J lost 9 bases. The CDR3 has 13 residues. Enrolment of Seattle patients took place during active infection, and they were followed longitudinally. Authors' methods: Nucleated cell number was recorded as an estimate derived from reference gene primer amplification. The assay was immunoSEQ multiplex PCR, and TCRdb's table has in-frame clones only and misses some. The V and J calls and clone size come from that table; D and trimming were worked out from the DNA. The repertoire includes roughly 290,000 clones, around nine tenths of them detected once, and approximately 6.8% sits in the top ten. In its sample, this clone was seen a few times.

The sample taken for sequencing was peripheral blood. This chain joins TRBV12-3 or TRBV12-4 and TRBJ2-1, with 10 nucleotides matching TRBD1. This TCR came from a woman aged 30 to 39 with COVID-19, enrolled during active disease. The CDR3, as DNA: TGTGCCAGTCGGGGACAGGGGATGAGTGAGCAGTTCTTC. This translates into CASRGQGMSEQFF.